These 19 T cell receptor beta chains originate from one sample sequenced in a study of T cell responses to AZD1222 COVID-19 vaccine. Some clones are missing from TCRdb's copy, which holds only in-frame ones; the method was immunoSEQ multiplex PCR. The sample gives more than 150,000 clones, almost 90% of which show up once; 0.45% to 0.55% is in the top ten. Sequencing was performed on peripheral blood, taken on day 0 of AZD1222 vaccination. These receptors were collected from an adult in good health.

Here the CDR3 reads CASSFGSGGPRDTQYF. The CDR3 nucleotides are TGCGCCAGCAGCTTCGGTAGCGGGGGGCCACGAGATACGCAGTATTTT. The chain joins TRBV5-1 to TRBJ2-3; 10 positions match TRBD2. Germline-derived CDR1 and CDR2 are SGHRS and YFSETQ. Unmatched junction bases numbered 8, after V lost 2 bases and J lost 5 bases. The CDR3 has 16 amino acids.

The chain carries TRBV5-1 and TRBJ2-3; 7 bases are shared with TRBD1. The CDR3 covers 16 residues. Looked up from germline, CDR1 is SGHRS and CDR2 is YFSETQ. The trim removed 4 bases at V and 0 bases at J, leaving 8 bases unmatched. CDR3 amino acids: CASSGNRGASTDTQYF. DNA for the CDR3: TGCGCCAGCAGCGGAAACAGGGGCGCTAGCACAGATACGCAGTATTTT.

For the CDR3, the DNA is TGTGCCAGCAGCCAAGATGCCGGGACGGATCCCTACGAGCAGTACTTC. Its translation: CASSQDAGTDPYEQYF. V and J are TRBV4-2 and TRBJ2-7; D may be TRBD1 or TRBD2 (5 bases each). The V gene's germline CDR1 is LGHNA and CDR2 YNFKEQ. With 0 bases removed from V and 2 bases from J, the gap between germline ends came to 14 bases. There are 16 residues in the CDR3.

CDR3 in DNA: TGTGCCAGCAGCCGTATGGCGGGACATATGAACACTGAAGCTTTCTTT. This translates into CASSRMAGHMNTEAFF. The rearrangement joins TRBV5-5 to TRBJ1-1, with D perhaps matching TRBD1 (6 bases). CDR1 is SGHKS and CDR2 is YYEKEE in the germline V gene (reference sequence). This CDR3 has 16 residues. V was shortened by 4 bases and J by 0 bases, with 16 bases between the two germline ends.

The chain combines TRBV7-2 with TRBJ2-1; D perhaps matches TRBD2 (5 bases). V dropped 5 bases and J dropped 3 bases, with 17 bases sitting between them. This CDR3 is 16 amino acids long. Germline CDR1 and CDR2: SGHTA and FQGNSA. CDR3 sequence (DNA): TGTGCCAGCAGCCTAACTAGAGGGATGTTCTACAATGAGCAGTTCTTC. As protein: CASSLTRGMFYNEQFF.

This clone was seen a few times. The V call is TRBV19, the J call TRBJ1-2; 7 positions match TRBD1. Germline-derived CDR1 and CDR2 are LNHDA and SQIVND (reference sequence). With 6 bases clipped from V and 8 bases from J, the junction kept 6 bases outside the gene matches. The CDR3 covers 12 residues. CDR3 protein: CASREGAGGYTF. The CDR3, as DNA: TGTGCCAGTAGAGAGGGGGCGGGAGGCTACACCTTC. The full variable domain, rest sourced from reference TRBV19 and TRBJ1-2, is DGGITQSPKYLFRKEGQNVTLSCEQNLNHDAMYWYRQDPGQGLRLIYYSQIVNDFQKGDIAEGYSVSREKKESFPLTVTSAQKNPTAFYLCASREGAGGYTFGSGTRLTVV.

V and J are TRBV6-5 and TRBJ1-5; 12 nucleotides agree with TRBD1. This CDR3 is 14 amino acids long. Germline V CDR1 and CDR2: MNHEY, SVGAGI. The trim removed 5 bases at V and 9 bases at J, leaving 5 bases unmatched. The CDR3 nucleotides read TGTGCCAGCAGTCCGGGGACAGGGGGCATGCCCCAGCATTTT. Translation gives CASSPGTGGMPQHF.

This chain joins TRBV12-5 and TRBJ1-2; 11 bases are shared with TRBD1. This CDR3 comprises 14 residues. The germline gives CDR1 LGHNT, CDR2 FRNRAP. With V trimmed by 4 bases and J by 6 bases, 4 bases remained unmatched. CDR3 loop: CASGSSDRGHGYTF. The CDR3 region has the DNA TGTGCTAGTGGTTCCTCGGACAGGGGGCATGGCTACACCTTC.

The J gene is TRBJ2-7, the V gene TRBV9, with TRBD1 as a possible D gene (6 bases). There are 15 residues in the CDR3. CDR1 and CDR2 from the germline V gene are SGDLS and YYNGEE. The V and J ends lost 5 bases and 5 bases respectively, with 20 bases between them. The chain's CDR3 is CASSYKQGSIDEQYF. For the CDR3, the DNA is TGTGCCAGCAGTTATAAACAGGGCTCCATCGACGAGCAGTACTTC.

The chain links TRBV6-6 to TRBJ2-7; D tentatively reads TRBD1 or TRBD2 (5 bases each). The CDR3 has 14 amino acids. Per the germline V gene, CDR1 is MNHNY and CDR2 is SVGAGI (reference sequence). Trimming removed 8 bases at V and 4 bases at J, with 18 bases between. The CDR3 protein is CASSWGSGLYEQYF. The DNA for the CDR3 is TGTGCCAGCTCTTGGGGGTCTGGTTTGTACGAGCAGTACTTC.

The sample holds a few counts of this clone. This chain joins TRBV7-9 and TRBJ1-4; D remains unclear. The CDR3 is 13 amino acids. CDR1 is SEHNR and CDR2 is FQNEAQ in the germline V gene (reference sequence). V gave up 3 bases and J gave up 7 bases, with 9 bases separating them. CDR3 bases: TGTGCCAGCAGCTTGGAGGCGACTGAAAAACTGTTTTTT. Translated: CASSLEATEKLFF.

J is TRBJ2-2 and V is TRBV6-5, with 7 positions matching TRBD1. The V gene end was trimmed by 6 bases and the J gene end by 5 bases; junction bases not matched to a gene: 9. CDR3 length: 15 residues. Germline CDR1 is MNHEY and CDR2 is SVGAGI. The CDR3 DNA follows: TGTGCCAGCAGCTCAGGGGGAGCCCGGACCGGGGAGCTGTTTTTT. Its translation: CASSSGGARTGELFF.

This chain connects TRBV30 to TRBJ1-6; 9 bases align to TRBD1. The trim removed 1 base at V and 10 bases at J, leaving 5 bases unmatched. This CDR3 is built from 14 residues. The germline CDR1 and CDR2 sequences are GTSNPN and SVGIG (reference sequence). CDR3 bases: TGTGCCTGGAGTGATACAGGGGGCGGATCACCCCTCCACTTT. It encodes CAWSDTGGGSPLHF.

The genes are TRBV27 and TRBJ1-1; 8 bases agree with TRBD1. The CDR3 extends over 14 amino acids. Unmatched junction bases numbered 0, after V lost 2 bases and J lost 1 base. CDR1 and CDR2 from the germline V gene are MNHEY and SMNVEV (reference sequence). In DNA form, the CDR3 reads TGTGCCAGCAGTTTACAGGGGGCGAACACTGAAGCTTTCTTT. It encodes CASSLQGANTEAFF.

This chain joins TRBV2 and TRBJ2-5; D perhaps matches TRBD1 (5 bases). Trimming removed 6 bases from V and 0 bases from J, with 14 bases in between. Per the germline V gene, CDR1 is SNHLY and CDR2 is FYNNEI. The CDR3 has 15 residues. The CDR3, as DNA: TGTGCCAGCAGCATACCTCAGGGTAACCAAGAGACCCAGTACTTC. As protein: CASSIPQGNQETQYF.

For the CDR3, the DNA is TGTGCCAGCAGCCAAGATGCTTCTGGGGCCAACGTCCTGACTTTC. Its protein product is CASSQDASGANVLTF. The chain joins TRBV3-1 (or the pseudogene TRBV3-2) to TRBJ2-6; no reliable D call. The CDR3 sequence is 15 residues long. Trimming stripped 0 bases from V and 1 base from J, with 4 bases between. Germline V gives CDR1 LGHDT, CDR2 YNNKEL (reference sequence).

The chain employs TRBV14 and TRBJ1-1; 8 nucleotides align to TRBD1. Per the germline V gene, CDR1 is SGHDN and CDR2 is FVKESK. This CDR3 has 19 residues. V lost 3 bases to trimming and J lost 0 bases; unmatched junction nucleotides: 15. The CDR3 bases are TGTGCCAGCAGCCAGGCAGGGGGCGGGGTTTTTATCATGAACACTGAAGCTTTCTTT. The encoded protein is CASSQAGGGVFIMNTEAFF. The full variable domain, its missing parts supplied by reference TRBV14 and TRBJ1-1, is EAGVTQFPSHSVIEKGQTVTLRCDPISGHDNLYWYRRVMGKEIKFLLHFVKESKQDESGMPNNRFLAERTGGTYSTLKVQPAELEDSGVYFCASSQAGGGVFIMNTEAFFGQGTRLTVV.

The chain carries TRBV6-2 or TRBV6-3 and TRBJ1-6; tentative D call: TRBD1 (6 bases). Germline CDR1 reads MNHEY; CDR2 reads SVGEGT. The ends were cut back, 2 bases at V and 9 bases at J, with 11 bases in the middle. The CDR3 has 14 residues. CDR3 loop: CASSYGNRVSPLHF. The CDR3 region has the DNA TGTGCCAGCAGTTACGGAAACAGGGTTTCACCCCTCCACTTT.

The genes are TRBV9 and TRBJ2-7; D may match TRBD1 or TRBD2 (5 bases each). The CDR3 is 15 amino acids. The V and J ends lost 0 bases and 4 bases respectively, with 14 bases between them. Looked up from germline, CDR1 is SGDLS and CDR2 is YYNGEE. Written as DNA, the CDR3 is TGTGCCAGCAGCGTAGGTGGGACGCCAGGGTACGAGCAGTACTTC. This translates into CASSVGGTPGYEQYF. Using reference TRBV9 and TRBJ2-7 for the parts outside the CDR3, the full variable domain is DSGVTQTPKHLITATGQRVTLRCSPRSGDLSVYWYQQSLDQGLQFLIQYYNGEERAKGNILERFSAQQFPDLHSELNLSSLELGDSALYFCASSVGGTPGYEQYFGPGTRLTVT.